The T cell receptor (beta chain) under discussion was sequenced for a study of monozygotic twins with inflammatory bowel disease. TCRdb re-called the 5' RACE reads and shows each CDR3 protein once, DNA omitted. The specimen's table records 350,000 to 500,000 distinct CDR3 sequences. The V gene's germline CDR1 is MGHRA and CDR2 YSYEKL. The CDR3 loop spans 11 amino acids. The sequence derives from a human donor with ulcerative colitis or Crohn's disease, or a healthy co-twin of an affected twin (not recorded which). The sample taken for sequencing was blood. V and J are TRBV4-1 and TRBJ1-2. CDR3 region: CASRDSGGYTF.